This T cell receptor beta chain was found in a study of TIL therapy for anti-PD-1-resistant metastatic lung cancer. Study in general: Median tumor PD-L1 proportion score was approximately 6.3%. Median tumor mutation burden was under 1.9 mutations per megabase.

Losses at the gene ends were 4 bases for V and 4 bases for J; bases not matched to a gene: 12. The CDR3 contains 18 residues. CDR1 and CDR2 (germline): SQVTM, ANQGSEA. This clone has just a few counts. The time point was: pre-treatment sample, taken before nivolumab and TIL therapy. The immunoSEQ assay was v3. Profiled with immunoSEQ multiplex PCR; TCRdb holds only in-frame clones, not every one. The sample includes nearly 60,000 clones, less than 75% of them seen just once. Sequencing was performed on blood, taken at baseline. The TCR comes from a person aged 25-85 years with non-small cell lung cancer. The chain couples TRBV29-1 to TRBJ2-3; TRBD2 agrees at 15 bases. CDR3 amino acids: CSVGQPRGLAGGSDTQYF. The CDR3 DNA follows: TGCAGCGTTGGGCAACCTAGGGGACTAGCGGGAGGTTCAGATACGCAGTATTTT.